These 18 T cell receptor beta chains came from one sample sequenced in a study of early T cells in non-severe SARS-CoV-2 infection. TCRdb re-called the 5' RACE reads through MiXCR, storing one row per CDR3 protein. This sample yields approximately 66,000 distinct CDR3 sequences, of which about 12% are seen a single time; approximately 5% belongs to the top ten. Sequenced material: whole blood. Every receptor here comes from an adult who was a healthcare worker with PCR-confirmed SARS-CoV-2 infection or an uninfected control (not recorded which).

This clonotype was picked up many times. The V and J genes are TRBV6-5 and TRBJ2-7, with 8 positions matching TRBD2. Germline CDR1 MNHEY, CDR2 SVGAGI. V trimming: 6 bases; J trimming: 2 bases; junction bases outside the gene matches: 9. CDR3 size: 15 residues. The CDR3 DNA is TGTGCCAGCAGAACACTAGCGGTCCAGACCTACGAGCAGTACTTC. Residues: CASRTLAVQTYEQYF.

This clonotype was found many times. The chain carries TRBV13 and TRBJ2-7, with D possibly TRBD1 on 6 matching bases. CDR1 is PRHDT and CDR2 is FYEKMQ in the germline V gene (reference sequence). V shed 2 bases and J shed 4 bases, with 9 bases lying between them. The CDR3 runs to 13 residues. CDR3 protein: CASSLNRAYEQYF. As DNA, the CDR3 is TGTGCCAGCAGCTTAAACAGGGCTTACGAGCAGTACTTC.

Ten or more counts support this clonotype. CDR3: CASSYSITQPQHF. DNA for the CDR3: TGTGCCAGCAGTTACTCGATAACTCAGCCCCAGCATTTT. The V gene is TRBV6-6, the J gene TRBJ1-5, with D uncertain. Between the trimmed V and J ends, which lost 0 bases and 6 bases, there was a span of 6 bases. This CDR3 has 13 amino acids. Germline assignment: CDR1 MNHNY and CDR2 SVGAGI (reference sequence).

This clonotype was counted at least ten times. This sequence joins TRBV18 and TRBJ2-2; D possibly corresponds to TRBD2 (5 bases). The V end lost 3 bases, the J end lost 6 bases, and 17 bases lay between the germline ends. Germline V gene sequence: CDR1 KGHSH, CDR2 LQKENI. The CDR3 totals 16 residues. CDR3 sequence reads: CASSPQGSADAGELFF. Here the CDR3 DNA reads TGTGCCAGCTCACCGCAAGGGAGCGCGGATGCCGGGGAGCTGTTTTTT. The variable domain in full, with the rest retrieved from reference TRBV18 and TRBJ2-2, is NAGVMQNPRHLVRRRGQEARLRCSPMKGHSHVYWYRQLPEEGLKFMVYLQKENIIDESGMPKERFSAEFPKEGPSILRIQQVVRGDSAAYFCASSPQGSADAGELFFGEGSRLTVL.

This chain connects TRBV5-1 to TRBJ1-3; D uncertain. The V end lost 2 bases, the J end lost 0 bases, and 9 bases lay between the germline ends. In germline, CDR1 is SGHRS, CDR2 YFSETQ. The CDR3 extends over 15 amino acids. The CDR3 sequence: CASSFDSTSGNTIYF. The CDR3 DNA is TGCGCCAGCAGCTTTGATTCCACCTCTGGAAACACCATATATTTT.

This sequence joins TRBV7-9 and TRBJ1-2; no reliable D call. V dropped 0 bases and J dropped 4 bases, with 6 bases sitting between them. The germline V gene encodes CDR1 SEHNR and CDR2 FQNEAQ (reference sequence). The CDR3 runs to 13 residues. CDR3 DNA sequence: TGTGCCAGCAGCTTAGCAGGGTTCTATGGCTACACCTTC. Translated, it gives CASSLAGFYGYTF.

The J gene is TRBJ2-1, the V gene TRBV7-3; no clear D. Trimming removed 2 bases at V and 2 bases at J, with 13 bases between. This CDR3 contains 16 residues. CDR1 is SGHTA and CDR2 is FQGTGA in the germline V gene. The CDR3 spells CASSLYAQAAYNEQFF. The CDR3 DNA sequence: TGTGCCAGCAGCTTATACGCCCAGGCGGCCTACAATGAGCAGTTCTTC.

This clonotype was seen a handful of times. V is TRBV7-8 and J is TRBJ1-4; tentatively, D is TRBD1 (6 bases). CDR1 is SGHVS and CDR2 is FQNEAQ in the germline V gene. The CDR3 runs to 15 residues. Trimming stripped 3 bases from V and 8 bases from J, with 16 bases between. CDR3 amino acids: CASSFLGLTGEKLFF. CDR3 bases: TGTGCCAGCAGCTTCCTGGGCCTCACAGGGGAAAAACTGTTTTTT.

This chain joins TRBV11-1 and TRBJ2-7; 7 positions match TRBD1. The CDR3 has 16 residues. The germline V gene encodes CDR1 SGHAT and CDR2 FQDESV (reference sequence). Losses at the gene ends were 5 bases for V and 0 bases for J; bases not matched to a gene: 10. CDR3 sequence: CASSLLQGSSSYEQYF. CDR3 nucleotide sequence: TGTGCCAGCAGCCTGCTACAGGGGTCGAGCTCCTACGAGCAGTACTTC.

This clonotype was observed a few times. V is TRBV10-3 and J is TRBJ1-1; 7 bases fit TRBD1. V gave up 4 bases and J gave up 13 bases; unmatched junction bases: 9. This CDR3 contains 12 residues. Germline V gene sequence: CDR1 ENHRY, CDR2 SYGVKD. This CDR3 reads CAISGDSRAGFF. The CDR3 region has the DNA TGTGCCATCAGTGGGGACAGTCGGGCGGGTTTCTTT.

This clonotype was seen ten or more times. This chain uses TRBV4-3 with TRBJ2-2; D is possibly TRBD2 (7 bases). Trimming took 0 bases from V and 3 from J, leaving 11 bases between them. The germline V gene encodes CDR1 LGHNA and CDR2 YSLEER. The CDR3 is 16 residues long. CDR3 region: CASSQEGGAHTGELFF. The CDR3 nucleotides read TGCGCCAGCAGCCAAGAAGGGGGGGCACACACCGGGGAGCTGTTTTTT.

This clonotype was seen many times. The CDR3 nucleotides are TGTGCCAGTAGTATAGCGATGGGAAACACCGGGGAGCTGTTTTTT. Translating gives CASSIAMGNTGELFF. The J gene is TRBJ2-2, the V gene TRBV19; D is unclear. This CDR3 comprises 15 residues. CDR1 is LNHDA, CDR2 SQIVND, per germline (reference sequence). The V end lost 1 base, the J end lost 2 bases, and 8 bases lay between the germline ends.

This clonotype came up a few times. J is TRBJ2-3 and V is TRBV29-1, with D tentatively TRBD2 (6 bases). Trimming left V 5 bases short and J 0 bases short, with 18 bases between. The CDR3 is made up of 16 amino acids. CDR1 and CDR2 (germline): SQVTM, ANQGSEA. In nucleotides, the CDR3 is TGCAGCGTTCAGTACTGGTGGGACTCGAGCACAGATACGCAGTATTTT. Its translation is CSVQYWWDSSTDTQYF.

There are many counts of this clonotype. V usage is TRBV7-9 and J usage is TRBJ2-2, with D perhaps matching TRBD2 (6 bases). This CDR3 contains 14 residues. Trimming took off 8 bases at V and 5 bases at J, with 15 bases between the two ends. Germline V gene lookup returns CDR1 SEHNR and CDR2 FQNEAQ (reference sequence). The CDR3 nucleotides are TGTGCCAGCTCCATGGAGGGATGGACCGGGGAGCTGTTTTTT. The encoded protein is CASSMEGWTGELFF.

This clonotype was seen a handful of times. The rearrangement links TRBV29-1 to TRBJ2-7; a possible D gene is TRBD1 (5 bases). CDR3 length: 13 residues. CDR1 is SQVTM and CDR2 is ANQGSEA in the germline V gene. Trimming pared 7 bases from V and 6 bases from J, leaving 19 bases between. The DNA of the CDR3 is TGCAGCGCAACGGACAACAACCTTGGCGAGCAGTACTTC. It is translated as CSATDNNLGEQYF.

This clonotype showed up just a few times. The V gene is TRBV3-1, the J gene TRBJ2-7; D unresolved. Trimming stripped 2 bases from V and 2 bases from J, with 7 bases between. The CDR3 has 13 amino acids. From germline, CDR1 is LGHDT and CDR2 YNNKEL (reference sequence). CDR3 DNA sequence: TGTGCCAGCAGCCAAACCGTCCCCTACGAGCAGTACTTC. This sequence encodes CASSQTVPYEQYF.

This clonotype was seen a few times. The CDR3 DNA is TGCGCCAGCAGCTTGGAAGGACAAGCAGATACGCAGTATTTT. It translates to CASSLEGQADTQYF. The V and J genes are TRBV5-1 and TRBJ2-3; TRBD1 might be the D (5 bases). The CDR3 is 14 amino acids. CDR1 is SGHRS and CDR2 is YFSETQ in the germline V gene. V was pared by 0 bases and J by 4 bases, with 9 bases between.

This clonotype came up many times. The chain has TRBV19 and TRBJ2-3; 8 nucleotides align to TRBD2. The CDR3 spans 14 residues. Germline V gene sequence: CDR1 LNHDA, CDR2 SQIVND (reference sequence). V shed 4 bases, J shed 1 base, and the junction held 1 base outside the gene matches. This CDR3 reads CASSNSGGTDTQYF. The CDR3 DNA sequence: TGTGCCAGTAGTAATAGCGGGGGCACAGATACGCAGTATTTT. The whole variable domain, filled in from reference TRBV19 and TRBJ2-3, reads DGGITQSPKYLFRKEGQNVTLSCEQNLNHDAMYWYRQDPGQGLRLIYYSQIVNDFQKGDIAEGYSVSREKKESFPLTVTSAQKNPTAFYLCASSNSGGTDTQYFGPGTRLTVL.